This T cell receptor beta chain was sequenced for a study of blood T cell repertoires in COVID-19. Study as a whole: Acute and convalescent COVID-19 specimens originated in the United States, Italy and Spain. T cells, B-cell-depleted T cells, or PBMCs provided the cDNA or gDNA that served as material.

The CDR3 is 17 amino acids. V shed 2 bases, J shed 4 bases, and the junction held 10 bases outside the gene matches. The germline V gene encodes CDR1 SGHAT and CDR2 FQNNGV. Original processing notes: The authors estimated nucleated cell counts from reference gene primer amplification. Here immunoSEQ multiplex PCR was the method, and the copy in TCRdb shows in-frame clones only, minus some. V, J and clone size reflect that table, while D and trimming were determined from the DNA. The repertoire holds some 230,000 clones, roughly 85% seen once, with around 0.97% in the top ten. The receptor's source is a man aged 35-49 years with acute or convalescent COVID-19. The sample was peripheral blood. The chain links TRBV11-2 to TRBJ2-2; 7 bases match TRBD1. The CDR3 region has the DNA TGTGCCAGCAGCTTACGGACAGGACCATCAACCACCGGGGAGCTGTTTTTT. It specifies CASSLRTGPSTTGELFF.